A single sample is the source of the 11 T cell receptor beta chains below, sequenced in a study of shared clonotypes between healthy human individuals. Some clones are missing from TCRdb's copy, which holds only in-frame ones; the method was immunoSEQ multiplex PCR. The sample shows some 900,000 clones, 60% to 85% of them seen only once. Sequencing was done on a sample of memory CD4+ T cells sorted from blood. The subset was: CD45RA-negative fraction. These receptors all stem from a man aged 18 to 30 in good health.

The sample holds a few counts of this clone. The CDR3 reads CASRSGVAEKLFF. DNA of the CDR3: TGTGCCAGCAGGTCAGGGGTCGCGGAAAAACTGTTTTTT. V and J are TRBV11-2 and TRBJ1-4; a possible D gene is TRBD1 (6 bases). The CDR3 totals 13 residues. Germline-derived CDR1 and CDR2 are SGHAT and FQNNGV. Trimming took 6 bases from V and 8 from J, leaving 13 bases between them.

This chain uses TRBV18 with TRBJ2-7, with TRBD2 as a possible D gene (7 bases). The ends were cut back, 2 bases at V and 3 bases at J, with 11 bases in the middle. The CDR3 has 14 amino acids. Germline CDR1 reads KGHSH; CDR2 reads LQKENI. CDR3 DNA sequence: TGTGCCAGCTCACCAGGGGGGGCTATCTACGAGCAGTACTTC. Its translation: CASSPGGAIYEQYF.

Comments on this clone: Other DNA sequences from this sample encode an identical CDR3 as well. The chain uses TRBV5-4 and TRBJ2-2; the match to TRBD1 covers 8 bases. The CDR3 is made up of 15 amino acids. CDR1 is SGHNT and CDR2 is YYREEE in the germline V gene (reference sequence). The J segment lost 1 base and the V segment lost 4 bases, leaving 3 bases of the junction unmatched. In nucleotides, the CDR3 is TGTGCCAGCAGCCAAGGACAGGGGAACACCGGGGAGCTGTTTTTT. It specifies CASSQGQGNTGELFF.

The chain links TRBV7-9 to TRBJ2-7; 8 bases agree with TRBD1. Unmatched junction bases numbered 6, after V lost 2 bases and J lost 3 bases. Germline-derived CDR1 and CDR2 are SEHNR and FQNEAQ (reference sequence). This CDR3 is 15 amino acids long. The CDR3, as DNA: TGTGCCAGCAGCTTAAGTGCCGACAGGGGCTACGAGCAGTACTTC. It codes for CASSLSADRGYEQYF.

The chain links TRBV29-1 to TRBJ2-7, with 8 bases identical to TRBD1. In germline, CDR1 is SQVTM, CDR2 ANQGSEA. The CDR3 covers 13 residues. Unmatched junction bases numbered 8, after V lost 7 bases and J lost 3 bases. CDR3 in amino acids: CSAARQGIYEQYF. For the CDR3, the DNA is TGCAGCGCCGCGAGACAGGGGATCTACGAGCAGTACTTC.

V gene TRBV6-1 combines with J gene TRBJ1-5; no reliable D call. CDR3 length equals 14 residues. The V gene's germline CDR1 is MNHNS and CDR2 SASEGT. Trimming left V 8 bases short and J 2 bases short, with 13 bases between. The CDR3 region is CASLRQARNQPQHF. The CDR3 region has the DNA TGTGCCAGCCTGAGGCAGGCCCGCAATCAGCCCCAGCATTTT.

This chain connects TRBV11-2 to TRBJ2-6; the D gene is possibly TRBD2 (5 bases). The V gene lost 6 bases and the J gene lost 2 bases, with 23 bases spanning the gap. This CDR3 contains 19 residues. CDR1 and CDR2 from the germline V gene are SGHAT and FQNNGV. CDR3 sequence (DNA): TGTGCCAGCAGGTCTTTCACTAGTAAGCTAAGGCCTGGGGCCAACGTCCTGACTTTC. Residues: CASRSFTSKLRPGANVLTF.

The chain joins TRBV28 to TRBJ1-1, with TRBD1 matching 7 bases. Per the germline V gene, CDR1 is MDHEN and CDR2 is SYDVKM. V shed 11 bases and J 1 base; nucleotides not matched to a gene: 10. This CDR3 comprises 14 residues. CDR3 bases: TGTGCCTCCAGGAGGGGGCCTGCGAACACTGAAGCTTTCTTT. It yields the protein CASRRGPANTEAFF.

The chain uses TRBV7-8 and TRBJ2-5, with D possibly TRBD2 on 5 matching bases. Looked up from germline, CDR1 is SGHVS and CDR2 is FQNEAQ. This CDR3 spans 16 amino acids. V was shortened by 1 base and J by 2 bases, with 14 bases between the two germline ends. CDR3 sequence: CASSLVSGGGQETQYF. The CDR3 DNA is TGTGCCAGCAGCTTAGTGAGCGGAGGTGGACAAGAGACCCAGTACTTC. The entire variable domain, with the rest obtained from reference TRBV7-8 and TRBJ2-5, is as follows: GAGVSQSPRYKVAKRGQDVALRCDPISGHVSLFWYQQALGQGPEFLTYFQNEAQLDKSGLPSDRFFAERPEGSVSTLKIQRTQQEDSAVYLCASSLVSGGGQETQYFGPGTRLLVL.

The CDR3 is CASSRFDTDTQYF. Here the CDR3 DNA reads TGTGCCAGCAGTCGATTTGACACAGATACGCAGTATTTT. The V call is TRBV27, the J call TRBJ2-3, with D unclear. CDR1 and CDR2 (germline): MNHEY, SMNVEV (reference sequence). The length of the CDR3 is 13 residues. Trimming shortened V by 5 bases and J by 2 bases, and 8 bases separated the two germline ends.

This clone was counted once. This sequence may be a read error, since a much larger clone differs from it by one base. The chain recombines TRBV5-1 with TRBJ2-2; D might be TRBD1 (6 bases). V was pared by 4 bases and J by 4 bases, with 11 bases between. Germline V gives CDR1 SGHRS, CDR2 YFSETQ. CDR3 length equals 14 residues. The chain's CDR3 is CASSQGGSTGELFF. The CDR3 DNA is TGCGCCAGCAGCCAAGGGGGTAGCACCGGGGAGCTGTTTTTT.